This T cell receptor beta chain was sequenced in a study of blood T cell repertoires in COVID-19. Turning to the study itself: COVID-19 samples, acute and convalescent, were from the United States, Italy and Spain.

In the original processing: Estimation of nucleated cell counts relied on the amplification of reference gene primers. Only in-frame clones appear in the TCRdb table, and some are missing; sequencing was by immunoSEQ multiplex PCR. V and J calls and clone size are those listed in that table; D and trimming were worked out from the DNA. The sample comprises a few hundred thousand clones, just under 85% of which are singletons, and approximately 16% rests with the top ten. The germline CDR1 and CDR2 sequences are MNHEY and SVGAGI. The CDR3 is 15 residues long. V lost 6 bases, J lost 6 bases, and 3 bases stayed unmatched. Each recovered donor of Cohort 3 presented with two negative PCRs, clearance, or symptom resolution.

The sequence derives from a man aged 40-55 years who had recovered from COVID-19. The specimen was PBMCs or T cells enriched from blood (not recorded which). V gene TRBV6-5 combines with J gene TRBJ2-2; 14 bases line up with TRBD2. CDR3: CASSRLAGGPGELFF. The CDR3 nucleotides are TGTGCCAGCAGCCGACTAGCGGGGGGGCCCGGGGAGCTGTTTTTT.